The 6 T cell receptor beta chains presented below share a single source sample, sequenced in a study of shared clonotypes between healthy human individuals. Method: immunoSEQ multiplex PCR; TCRdb's copy keeps in-frame clones and lacks some. The sample includes over a million clones, roughly 80% of them seen just once. Sample: memory CD4+ T cells sorted from blood. Specified subset: CD45RA-negative fraction. These TCRs come from a young man in good health.

The CDR3 region is CASSLVAGLFNEQFF. The CDR3 nucleotides read TGTGCCAGCAGCTTAGTAGCAGGCTTATTCAATGAGCAGTTCTTC. The chain carries TRBV11-2 and TRBJ2-1; D ambiguous. Germline V gene data show CDR1 as SGHAT and CDR2 as FQNNGV. Trimming stripped 1 base from V and 6 bases from J, with 13 bases between. The CDR3 has 15 amino acids.

This clone was seen a single time. The chain has TRBV6-5 and TRBJ2-7, with 8 bases aligning to TRBD2. Germline assignment: CDR1 MNHEY and CDR2 SVGAGI. V lost 1 base, J lost 4 bases, and 6 bases stayed unmatched. The CDR3 covers 15 residues. Written as DNA, the CDR3 is TGTGCCAGCAGTTACTGGTCGGGAGGGCTGTACGAGCAGTACTTC. This translates into CASSYWSGGLYEQYF.

The rearrangement uses TRBV5-1 and TRBJ1-2, with 9 bases fitting TRBD1. V gave up 4 bases and J gave up 3 bases; unmatched junction bases: 7. Germline-derived CDR1 and CDR2 are SGHRS and YFSETQ. This CDR3 has 15 amino acids. CDR3 sequence: CASSRTGAGDYGYTF. The CDR3 nucleotides are TGCGCCAGCAGCCGGACAGGGGCAGGCGACTATGGCTACACCTTC.

The chain joins TRBV27 to TRBJ2-7, with 9 bases matching TRBD1. CDR3 length equals 14 residues. V lost 5 bases and J lost 2; bases outside the gene matches: 4. Per germline, CDR1 MNHEY and CDR2 SMNVEV (reference sequence). The CDR3 nucleotides are TGTGCCAGCAGTCTCACAGGGGGCCCCTACGAGCAGTACTTC. This codes for CASSLTGGPYEQYF.

The V gene is TRBV5-4, the J gene TRBJ2-7; D is tentatively TRBD1 or TRBD2 (5 bases each). The CDR3 consists of 16 residues. Germline assignment: CDR1 SGHNT and CDR2 YYREEE (reference sequence). V lost 4 bases to trimming and J lost 0 bases, with 17 bases between them. The CDR3 DNA reads as TGTGCCAGCAGCCTGGACACCTCTCGGGGCTCCTACGAGCAGTACTTC. Translated: CASSLDTSRGSYEQYF.

The gene calls are TRBV6-5 and TRBJ1-5; the D is unclear. The CDR3 is 14 residues long. The V end lost 4 bases, the J end lost 6 bases, and 13 bases lay between the germline ends. CDR1 and CDR2 from the germline V gene are MNHEY and SVGAGI. The CDR3 loop is CASSFGGLGQPQHF. CDR3 bases: TGTGCCAGCAGTTTTGGAGGGCTAGGTCAGCCCCAGCATTTT.